One sample yielded the 16 T cell receptor beta chains listed below, sequenced in a study of T cell responses to AZD1222 COVID-19 vaccine. Some clones are missing from TCRdb's copy, which holds only in-frame ones; the method was immunoSEQ multiplex PCR. Of 95,000 to 100,000 clones in the sample, approximately 90% are singletons; the top ten hold under 1.5%. The starting material was peripheral blood, obtained on day 0 of AZD1222 vaccination. The receptors derive from an adult in good health.

The chain uses TRBV6-5 and TRBJ1-4, with 7 positions matching TRBD1. The V gene end was trimmed by 4 bases and the J gene end by 6 bases; junction bases not matched to a gene: 5. The germline V gene has CDR1 MNHEY and CDR2 SVGAGI. The CDR3 covers 14 residues. CDR3 in DNA: TGTGCCAGCAGTTCCGGGACAGAGGATGAAAAACTGTTTTTT. Amino acids: CASSSGTEDEKLFF.

This chain connects TRBV28 to TRBJ1-2; the D is unclear. The CDR3 has 11 amino acids. Germline CDR1 and CDR2: MDHEN and SYDVKM. The V and J ends lost 2 bases and 11 bases respectively, with 9 bases between them. CDR3 coding DNA: TGTGCCAGCAGTTTACACGACGTTTACACCTTC. Its protein product is CASSLHDVYTF.

The rearrangement joins TRBV14 to TRBJ2-3; the D is unclear. There are 13 residues in the CDR3. The V end was cut by 4 bases, the J end by 3 bases, with 8 bases between. CDR1 is SGHDN, CDR2 FVKESK, per germline. The CDR3 DNA follows: TGTGCCAGCAGCCCGCAGTGGACAGATACGCAGTATTTT. Translation gives CASSPQWTDTQYF.

The V and J genes are TRBV4-1 and TRBJ1-1, with unresolved D. This CDR3 has 11 amino acids. The V end was cut by 3 bases, the J end by 7 bases, with 6 bases between. Germline CDR1 reads MGHRA; CDR2 reads YSYEKL. The CDR3 loop reads CASSQAGEAFF. Written as DNA, the CDR3 is TGCGCCAGCAGCCAGGCGGGTGAAGCTTTCTTT.

The count of this clone is one. The CDR3 sequence: CASSPRIDYYNEQFF. As DNA, the CDR3 is TGTGCCAGCAGCCCTCGGATTGACTACTACAATGAGCAGTTCTTC. The rearrangement joins TRBV5-4 to TRBJ2-1, with D perhaps TRBD2 (5 bases). V lost 4 bases and J 3 bases, leaving 14 bases between the germline ends. This CDR3 region has 15 residues. Germline V gives CDR1 SGHNT, CDR2 YYREEE (reference sequence).

The V gene is TRBV9, the J gene TRBJ1-1, with D possibly TRBD1 on 6 matching bases. The V gene lost 2 bases and the J gene lost 1 base, with 9 bases spanning the gap. Germline assignment: CDR1 SGDLS and CDR2 YYNGEE. CDR3 length equals 14 residues. The chain's CDR3 is CASSVGHANTEAFF. The DNA for the CDR3 is TGTGCCAGCAGCGTGGGACACGCGAACACTGAAGCTTTCTTT.

The J gene is TRBJ1-4, the V gene TRBV28; D is uncertain. CDR1 MDHEN and CDR2 SYDVKM come from the germline V gene. This CDR3 comprises 15 residues. Trimming removed 3 bases at V and 8 bases at J, with 16 bases between. The CDR3 loop reads CASSFPGGQTEKLFF. In DNA, the CDR3 is TGTGCCAGCAGTTTTCCAGGAGGGCAGACGGAAAAACTGTTTTTT.

The chain employs TRBV3-1 (or the pseudogene TRBV3-2) and TRBJ2-6; D call uncertain. CDR1 and CDR2 from the germline V gene are LGHDT and YNNKEL (reference sequence). V was pared by 1 base and J by 3 bases, with 4 bases between. The CDR3 runs to 14 residues. The CDR3 bases are TGTGCCAGCAGCCAAGTCAGTGGGGCCAACGTCCTGACTTTC. The encoded protein is CASSQVSGANVLTF.

The sample holds one count of this clone. The genes are TRBV23-1 and TRBJ1-2, with D possibly matching TRBD1 (5 bases). TRBV23-1 is recorded as an ORF, its role being uncertain. The CDR3 runs to 12 residues. V lost 9 bases and J 5 bases, leaving 13 bases between the germline ends. The CDR3, as DNA: TGCGCCAGACTTGGGGGACCTTATGGCTACACCTTC. This gives the protein CARLGGPYGYTF.

The genes are TRBV2 and TRBJ1-3; 7 bases match TRBD1. Losses at the gene ends were 3 bases for V and 2 bases for J; bases not matched to a gene: 7. CDR3 size: 16 residues. From germline, CDR1 is SNHLY and CDR2 FYNNEI. In DNA, the CDR3 is TGTGCCAGCAGTGATGAAGACAGGGAAGCTGGAAACACCATATATTTT. Amino acid sequence: CASSDEDREAGNTIYF. The whole variable domain, filled in from reference TRBV2 and TRBJ1-3, reads EPEVTQTPSHQVTQMGQEVILRCVPISNHLYFYWYRQILGQKVEFLVSFYNNEISEKSEIFDDQFSVERPDGSNFTLKIRSTKLEDSAMYFCASSDEDREAGNTIYFGEGSWLTVV.

The rearrangement joins TRBV6-1 to TRBJ2-7; a weak D match, TRBD2 (6 bases). The CDR3 covers 15 residues. V was trimmed by 2 bases and J by 0 bases, leaving 11 bases between them. CDR1 and CDR2 from the germline V gene are MNHNS and SASEGT. The CDR3 DNA follows: TGTGCCAGCAGTGAATGGAGGGGAGGCTCCTACGAGCAGTACTTC. It encodes CASSEWRGGSYEQYF.

The rearrangement joins TRBV7-3 to TRBJ1-2, with TRBD1 matching over 9 bases. V shed 8 bases and J 8 bases; nucleotides not matched to a gene: 9. This CDR3 has 13 residues. Germline V gene data show CDR1 as SGHTA and CDR2 as FQGTGA. CDR3 sequence (DNA): TGTGCCAGCGGAACAGGGGGCGCTTACGGCTACACCTTC. This translates into CASGTGGAYGYTF.

The V call is TRBV3-1 (or the pseudogene TRBV3-2), the J call TRBJ2-7; D remains ambiguous. V was shortened by 2 bases and J by 6 bases, with 11 bases between the two germline ends. The CDR3 length is 13 residues. Germline V gives CDR1 LGHDT, CDR2 YNNKEL (reference sequence). CDR3 residues: CASSQTLQTEQYF. For the CDR3, the DNA is TGTGCCAGCAGCCAAACTCTACAGACCGAGCAGTACTTC.

The V and J genes are TRBV6-5 and TRBJ2-7; perhaps TRBD2 as D (5 bases). This CDR3 has 15 residues. Germline CDR1 and CDR2: MNHEY and SVGAGI. V shed 7 bases and J shed 5 bases, with 21 bases lying between them. The CDR3 bases are TGTGCCAGCACCGCCTTGAGAGGGATCGGGAACGAGCAGTACTTC. Translating gives CASTALRGIGNEQYF.

This chain links TRBV28 with TRBJ1-1; no firm D call. Germline assignment: CDR1 MDHEN and CDR2 SYDVKM. V was trimmed by 5 bases and J by 1 base, leaving 11 bases between them. The CDR3 has 14 residues. The CDR3 sequence: CASSPPGENTEAFF. In DNA form, the CDR3 reads TGTGCCAGCAGTCCACCGGGTGAGAACACTGAAGCTTTCTTT.

This clone was found once. The V call is TRBV29-1, the J call TRBJ1-2, with a weak D call TRBD1 (5 bases). Germline values: CDR1 SQVTM, CDR2 ANQGSEA. This CDR3 contains 12 residues. V lost 5 bases, J lost 7 bases, and 14 bases lay in between. This chain's CDR3 is CSVLRERGGYTF. CDR3 nucleotides: TGCAGCGTTTTGCGTGAGAGGGGTGGCTACACCTTC.